This T cell receptor (beta chain) was found in a study of cytomegalovirus exposure and HLA in healthy donors. Findings of the study overall: By HLA locus, TCR association rates varied in a later analysis, with DRB1 showing the most and HLA-C the fewest. Earlier results showed most TCR beta V segments being productive about 90% or about 30% of the time.

Both 60 Vbeta primers and 13 Jbeta primers went into the PCR. Sequencing used immunoSEQ multiplex PCR; TCRdb keeps in-frame clones, though not all of them. This repertoire shows 250,000 to 300,000 clones, 84% found once; its top ten account for 1.5% to 2.5%. On this clone itself: Its specificity is not known.

The clonotype originates from a woman in her 40s in good health and CMV-seropositive. The sample taken for sequencing was PBMCs.

The DNA of the CDR3 is TGTGCCAGCAGCCCCCGGGACAAACTGGGCTACAATGAGCAGTTCTTC. Residues: CASSPRDKLGYNEQFF. V usage is TRBV11-3 and J usage is TRBJ2-1; tentative D call: TRBD1 (6 bases). V was shortened by 5 bases and J by 3 bases, with 17 bases between the two germline ends. The CDR3 is made up of 16 amino acids. Germline CDR1 and CDR2: SGHNT and YENEEA.